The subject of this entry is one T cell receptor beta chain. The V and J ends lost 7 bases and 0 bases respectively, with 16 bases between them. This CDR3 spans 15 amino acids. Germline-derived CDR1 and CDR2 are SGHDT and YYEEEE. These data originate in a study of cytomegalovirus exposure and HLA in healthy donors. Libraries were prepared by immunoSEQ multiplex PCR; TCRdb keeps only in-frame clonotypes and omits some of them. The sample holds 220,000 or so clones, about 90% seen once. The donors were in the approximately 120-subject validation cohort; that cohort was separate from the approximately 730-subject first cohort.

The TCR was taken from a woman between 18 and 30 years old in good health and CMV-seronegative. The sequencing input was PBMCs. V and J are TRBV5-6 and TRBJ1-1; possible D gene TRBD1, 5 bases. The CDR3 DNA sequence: TGTGCCAGCGCCCTCAGGGATCTCGTGAACACTGAAGCTTTCTTT. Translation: CASALRDLVNTEAFF.